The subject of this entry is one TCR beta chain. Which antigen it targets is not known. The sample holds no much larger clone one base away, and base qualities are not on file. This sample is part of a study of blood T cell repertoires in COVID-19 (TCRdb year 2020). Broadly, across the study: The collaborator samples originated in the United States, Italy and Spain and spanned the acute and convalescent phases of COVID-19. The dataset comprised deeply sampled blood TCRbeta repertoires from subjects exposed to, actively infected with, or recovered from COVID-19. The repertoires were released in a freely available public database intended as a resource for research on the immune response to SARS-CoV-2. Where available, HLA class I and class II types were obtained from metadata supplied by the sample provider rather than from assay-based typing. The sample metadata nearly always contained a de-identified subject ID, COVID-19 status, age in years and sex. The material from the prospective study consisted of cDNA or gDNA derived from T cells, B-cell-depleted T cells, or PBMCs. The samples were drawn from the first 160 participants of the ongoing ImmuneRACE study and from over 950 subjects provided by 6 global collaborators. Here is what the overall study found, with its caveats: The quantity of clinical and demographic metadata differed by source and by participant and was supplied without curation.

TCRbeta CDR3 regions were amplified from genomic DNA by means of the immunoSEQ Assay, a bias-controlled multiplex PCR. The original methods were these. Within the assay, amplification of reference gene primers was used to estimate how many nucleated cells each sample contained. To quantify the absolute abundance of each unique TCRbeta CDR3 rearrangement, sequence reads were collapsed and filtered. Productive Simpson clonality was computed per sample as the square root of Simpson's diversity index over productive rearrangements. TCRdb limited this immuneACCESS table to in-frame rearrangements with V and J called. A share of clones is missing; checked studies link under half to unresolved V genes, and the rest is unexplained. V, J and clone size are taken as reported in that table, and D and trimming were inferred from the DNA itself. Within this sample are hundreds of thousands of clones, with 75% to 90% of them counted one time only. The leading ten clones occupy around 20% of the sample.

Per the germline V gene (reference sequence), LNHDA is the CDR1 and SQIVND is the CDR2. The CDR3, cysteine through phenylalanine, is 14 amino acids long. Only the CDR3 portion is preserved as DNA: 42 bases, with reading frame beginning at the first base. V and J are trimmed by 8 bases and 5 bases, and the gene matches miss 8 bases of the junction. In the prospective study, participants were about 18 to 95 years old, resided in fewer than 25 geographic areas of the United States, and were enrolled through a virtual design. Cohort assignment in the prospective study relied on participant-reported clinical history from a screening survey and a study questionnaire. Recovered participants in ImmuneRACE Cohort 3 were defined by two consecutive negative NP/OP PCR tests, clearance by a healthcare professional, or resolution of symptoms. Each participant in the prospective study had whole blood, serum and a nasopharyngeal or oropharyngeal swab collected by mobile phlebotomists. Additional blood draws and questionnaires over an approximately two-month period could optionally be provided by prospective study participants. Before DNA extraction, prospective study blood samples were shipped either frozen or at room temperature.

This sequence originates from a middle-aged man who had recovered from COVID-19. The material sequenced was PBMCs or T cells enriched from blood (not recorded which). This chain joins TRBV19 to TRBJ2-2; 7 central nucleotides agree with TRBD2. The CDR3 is CASVMGGYTGELFF. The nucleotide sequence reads TGTGCCAGTGTCATGGGAGGGTATACCGGGGAGCTGTTTTTT.